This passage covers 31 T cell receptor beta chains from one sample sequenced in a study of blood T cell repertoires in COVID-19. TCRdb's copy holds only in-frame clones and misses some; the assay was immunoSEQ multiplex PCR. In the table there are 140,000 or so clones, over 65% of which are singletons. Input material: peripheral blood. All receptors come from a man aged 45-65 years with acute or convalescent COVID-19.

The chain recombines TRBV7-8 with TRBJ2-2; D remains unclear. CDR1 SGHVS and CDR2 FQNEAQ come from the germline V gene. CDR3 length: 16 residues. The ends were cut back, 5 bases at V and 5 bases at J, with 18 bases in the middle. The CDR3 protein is CASSPSFSPSTGELFF. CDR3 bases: TGTGCCAGCAGCCCTAGTTTTAGCCCCTCTACCGGGGAGCTGTTTTTT.

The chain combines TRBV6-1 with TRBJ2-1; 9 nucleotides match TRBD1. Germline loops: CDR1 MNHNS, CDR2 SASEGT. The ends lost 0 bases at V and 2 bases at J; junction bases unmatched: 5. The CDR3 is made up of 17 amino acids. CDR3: CASSEATGGFPYNEQFF. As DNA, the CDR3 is TGTGCCAGCAGTGAAGCGACAGGGGGTTTCCCCTACAATGAGCAGTTCTTC.

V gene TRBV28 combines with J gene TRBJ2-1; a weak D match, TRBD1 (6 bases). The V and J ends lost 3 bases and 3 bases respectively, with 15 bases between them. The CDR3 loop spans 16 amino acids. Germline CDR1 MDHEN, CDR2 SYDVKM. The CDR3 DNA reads TGTGCCAGCAGTTTCCTAGGACAGTCCTACTACAATGAGCAGTTCTTC. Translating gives CASSFLGQSYYNEQFF.

The CDR3 nucleotides read TGTGCCTGGAGTGTTGCAGGGGGCGAGGGGAATAGCAATCAGCCCCAGCATTTT. Its protein product is CAWSVAGGEGNSNQPQHF. The rearrangement joins TRBV30 to TRBJ1-5, with 8 bases matching TRBD1. The CDR3 length is 18 residues. Germline loops: CDR1 GTSNPN, CDR2 SVGIG (reference sequence). The V and J ends lost 0 bases and 0 bases, in that order; junction bases with no gene match: 10. The full variable domain, completed using reference TRBV30 and TRBJ1-5, is SQTIHQWPATLVQPVGSPLSLECTVEGTSNPNLYWYRQAAGRGLQLLFYSVGIGQISSEVPQNLSASRPQDRQFILSSKKLLLSDSGFYLCAWSVAGGEGNSNQPQHFGDGTRLSIL.

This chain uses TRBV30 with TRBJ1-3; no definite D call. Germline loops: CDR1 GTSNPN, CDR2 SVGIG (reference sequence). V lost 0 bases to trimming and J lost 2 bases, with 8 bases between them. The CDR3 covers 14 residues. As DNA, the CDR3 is TGTGCCTGGAGTGTACCACTTCCTGGAAACACCATATATTTT. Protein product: CAWSVPLPGNTIYF.

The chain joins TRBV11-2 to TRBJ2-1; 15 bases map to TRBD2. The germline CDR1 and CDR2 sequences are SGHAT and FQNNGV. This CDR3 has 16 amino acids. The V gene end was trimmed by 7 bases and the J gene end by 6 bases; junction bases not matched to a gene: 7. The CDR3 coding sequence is TGTGCCAGCACCTCCGGGACTAGCGGGGGGCCCAATGAGCAGTTCTTC. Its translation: CASTSGTSGGPNEQFF.

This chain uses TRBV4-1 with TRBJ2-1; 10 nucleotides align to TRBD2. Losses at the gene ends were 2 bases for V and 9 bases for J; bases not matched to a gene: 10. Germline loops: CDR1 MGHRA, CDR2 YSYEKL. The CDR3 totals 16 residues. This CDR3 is CASSQRSAGGPLEQFF. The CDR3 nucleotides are TGCGCCAGCAGCCAAAGGTCAGCGGGGGGGCCACTTGAGCAGTTCTTC.

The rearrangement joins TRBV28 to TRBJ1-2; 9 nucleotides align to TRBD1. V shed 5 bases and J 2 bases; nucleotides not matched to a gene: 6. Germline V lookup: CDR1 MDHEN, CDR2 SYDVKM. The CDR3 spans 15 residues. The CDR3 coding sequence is TGTGCCAGCAGTCCCCCCGGGACAGGGAACTATGGCTACACCTTC. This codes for CASSPPGTGNYGYTF.

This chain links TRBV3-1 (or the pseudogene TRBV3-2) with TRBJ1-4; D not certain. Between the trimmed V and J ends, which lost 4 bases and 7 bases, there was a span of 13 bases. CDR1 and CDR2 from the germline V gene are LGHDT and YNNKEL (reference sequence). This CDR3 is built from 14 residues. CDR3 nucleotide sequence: TGTGCCAGCAGCCTAGGTGTGGAGGGTGAAAAACTGTTTTTT. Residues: CASSLGVEGEKLFF.

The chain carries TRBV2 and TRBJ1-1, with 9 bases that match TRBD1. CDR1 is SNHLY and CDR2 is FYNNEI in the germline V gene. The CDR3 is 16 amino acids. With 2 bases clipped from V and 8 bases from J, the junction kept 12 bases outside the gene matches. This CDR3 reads CASSESLGGQGFEAFF. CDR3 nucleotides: TGTGCCAGCAGTGAAAGTTTAGGGGGACAGGGCTTCGAAGCTTTCTTT.

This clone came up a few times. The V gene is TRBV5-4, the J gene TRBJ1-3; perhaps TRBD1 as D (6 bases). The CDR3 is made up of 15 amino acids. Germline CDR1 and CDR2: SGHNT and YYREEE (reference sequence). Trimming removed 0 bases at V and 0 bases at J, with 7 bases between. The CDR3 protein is CASSLARGSGNTIYF. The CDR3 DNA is TGTGCCAGCAGCTTGGCCAGGGGCTCTGGAAACACCATATATTTT.

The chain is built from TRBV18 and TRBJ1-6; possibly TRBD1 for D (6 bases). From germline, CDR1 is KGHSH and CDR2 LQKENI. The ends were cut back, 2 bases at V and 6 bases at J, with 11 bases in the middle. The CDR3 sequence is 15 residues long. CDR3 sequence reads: CASSPLGASNSPLHF. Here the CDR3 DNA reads TGTGCCAGCTCACCATTGGGGGCGAGTAATTCACCCCTCCACTTT.

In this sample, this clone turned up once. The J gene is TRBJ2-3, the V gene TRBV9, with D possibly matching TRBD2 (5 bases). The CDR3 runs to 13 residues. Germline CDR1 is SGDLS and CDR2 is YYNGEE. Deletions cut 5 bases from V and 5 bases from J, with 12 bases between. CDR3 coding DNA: TGTGCCAGCAGTACTCAAAGCGGAGATACGCAGTATTTT. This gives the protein CASSTQSGDTQYF.

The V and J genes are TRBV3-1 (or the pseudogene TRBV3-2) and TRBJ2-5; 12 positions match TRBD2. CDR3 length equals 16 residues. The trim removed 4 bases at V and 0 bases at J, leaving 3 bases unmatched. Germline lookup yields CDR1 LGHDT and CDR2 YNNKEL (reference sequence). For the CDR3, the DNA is TGTGCCAGCAGCCCTTGGACTAGCGGGGACCAAGAGACCCAGTACTTC. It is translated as CASSPWTSGDQETQYF.

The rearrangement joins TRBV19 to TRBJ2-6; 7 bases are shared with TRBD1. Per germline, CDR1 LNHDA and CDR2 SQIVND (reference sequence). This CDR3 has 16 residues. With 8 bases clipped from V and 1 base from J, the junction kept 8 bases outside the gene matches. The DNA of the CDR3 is TGTGCCAGTGTAGAGGGGGCTGCTTCTGGGGCCAACGTCCTGACTTTC. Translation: CASVEGAASGANVLTF.

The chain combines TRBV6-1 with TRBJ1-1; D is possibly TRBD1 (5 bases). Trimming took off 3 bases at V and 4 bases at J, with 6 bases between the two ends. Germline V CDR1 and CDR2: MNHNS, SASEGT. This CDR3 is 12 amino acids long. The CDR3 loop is CASSDRVTEAFF. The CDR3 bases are TGTGCCAGCAGTGACAGGGTCACTGAAGCTTTCTTT.

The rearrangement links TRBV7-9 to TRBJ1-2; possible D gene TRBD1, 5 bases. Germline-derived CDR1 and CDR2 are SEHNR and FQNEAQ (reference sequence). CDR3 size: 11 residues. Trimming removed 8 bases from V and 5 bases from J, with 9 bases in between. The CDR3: CASSTGYGYTF. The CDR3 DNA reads TGTGCCAGCTCTACAGGTTATGGCTACACCTTC.

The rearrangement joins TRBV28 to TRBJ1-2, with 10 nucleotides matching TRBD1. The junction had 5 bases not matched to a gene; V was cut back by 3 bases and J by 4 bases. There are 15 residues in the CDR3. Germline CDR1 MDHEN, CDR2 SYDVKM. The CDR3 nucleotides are TGTGCCAGCAGTTTGTACCGGACAGGGGGCTATGGCTACACCTTC. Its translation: CASSLYRTGGYGYTF.

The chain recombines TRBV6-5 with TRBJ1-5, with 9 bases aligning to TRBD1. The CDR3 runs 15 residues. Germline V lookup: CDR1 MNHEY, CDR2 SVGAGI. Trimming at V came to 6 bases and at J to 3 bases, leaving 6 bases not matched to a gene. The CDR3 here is CASRTGTGINQPQHF. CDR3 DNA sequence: TGTGCCAGCAGAACCGGGACAGGGATCAATCAGCCCCAGCATTTT.

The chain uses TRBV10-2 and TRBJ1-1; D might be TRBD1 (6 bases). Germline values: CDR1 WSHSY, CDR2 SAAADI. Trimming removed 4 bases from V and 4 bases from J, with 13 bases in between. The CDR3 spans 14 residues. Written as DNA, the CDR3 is TGCGCCAGCAGTGGCCCAGGGGAAAGCACTGAAGCTTTCTTT. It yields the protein CASSGPGESTEAFF.

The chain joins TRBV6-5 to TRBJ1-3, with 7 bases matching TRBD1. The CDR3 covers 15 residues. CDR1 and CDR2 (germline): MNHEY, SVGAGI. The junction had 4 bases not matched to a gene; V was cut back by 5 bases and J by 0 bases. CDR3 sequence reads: CASSLGTASGNTIYF. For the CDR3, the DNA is TGTGCCAGCAGTCTAGGGACAGCCTCTGGAAACACCATATATTTT.

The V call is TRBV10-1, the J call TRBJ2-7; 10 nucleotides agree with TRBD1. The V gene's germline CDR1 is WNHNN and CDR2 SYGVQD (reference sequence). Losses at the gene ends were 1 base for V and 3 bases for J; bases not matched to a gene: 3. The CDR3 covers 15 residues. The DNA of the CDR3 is TGCGCCAGCAGTGAGTTGGGACAGGGGAGCTACGAGCAGTACGTC. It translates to CASSELGQGSYEQYV.

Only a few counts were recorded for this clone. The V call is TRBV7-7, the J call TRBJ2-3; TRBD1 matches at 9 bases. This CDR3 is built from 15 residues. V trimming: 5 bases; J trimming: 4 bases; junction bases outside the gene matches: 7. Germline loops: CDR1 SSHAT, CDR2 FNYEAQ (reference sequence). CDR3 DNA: TGTGCCAGCAGCCCCCTGGGACAGGGCGCAGATACGCAGTATTTT. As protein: CASSPLGQGADTQYF.

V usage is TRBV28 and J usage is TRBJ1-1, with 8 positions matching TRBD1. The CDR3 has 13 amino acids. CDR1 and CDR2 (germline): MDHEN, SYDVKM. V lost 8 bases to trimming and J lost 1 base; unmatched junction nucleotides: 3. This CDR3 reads CASGDRTNTEAFF. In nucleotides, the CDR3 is TGTGCCAGCGGGGACAGGACGAACACTGAAGCTTTCTTT.

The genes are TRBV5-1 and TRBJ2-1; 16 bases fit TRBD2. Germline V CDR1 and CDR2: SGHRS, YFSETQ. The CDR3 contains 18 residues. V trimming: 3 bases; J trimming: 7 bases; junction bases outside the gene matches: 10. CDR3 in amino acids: CASSSGTSGGALGNEQFF. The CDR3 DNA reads TGCGCCAGCAGCTCCGGGACTAGCGGGGGGGCCTTGGGAAATGAGCAGTTCTTC.

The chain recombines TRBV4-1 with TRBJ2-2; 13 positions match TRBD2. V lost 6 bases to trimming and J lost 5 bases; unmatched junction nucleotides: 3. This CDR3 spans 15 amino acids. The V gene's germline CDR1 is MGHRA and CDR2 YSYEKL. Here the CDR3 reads CASRRLAGGTGELFF. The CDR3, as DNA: TGCGCCAGCAGAAGACTAGCGGGGGGTACCGGGGAGCTGTTTTTT.

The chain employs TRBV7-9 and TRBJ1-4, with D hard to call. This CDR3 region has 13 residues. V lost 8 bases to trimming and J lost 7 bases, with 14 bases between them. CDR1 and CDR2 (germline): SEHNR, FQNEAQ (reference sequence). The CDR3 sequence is CASLIYGGEKLFF. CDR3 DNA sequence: TGTGCCAGCCTCATTTATGGAGGTGAAAAACTGTTTTTT.

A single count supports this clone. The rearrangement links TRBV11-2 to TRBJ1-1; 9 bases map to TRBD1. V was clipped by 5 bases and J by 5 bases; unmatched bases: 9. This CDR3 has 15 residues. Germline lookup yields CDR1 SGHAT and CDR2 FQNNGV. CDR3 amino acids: CASSAPTGGRTEAFF. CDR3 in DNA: TGTGCCAGCAGCGCACCCACAGGGGGCAGGACTGAAGCTTTCTTT.

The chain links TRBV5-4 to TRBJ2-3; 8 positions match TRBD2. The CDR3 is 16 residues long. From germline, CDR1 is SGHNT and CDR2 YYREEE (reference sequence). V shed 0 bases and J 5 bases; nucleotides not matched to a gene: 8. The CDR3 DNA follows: TGTGCCAGCAGCTTGGTTTCCGGGGGGGCAGGAGATACGCAGTATTTT. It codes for CASSLVSGGAGDTQYF.

This chain's CDR3 is CATSRDHGGDDNEQFF. The CDR3 DNA reads TGTGCCACCAGCAGAGATCACGGGGGGGATGACAATGAGCAGTTCTTC. J is TRBJ2-1 and V is TRBV15; 8 bases agree with TRBD2. Trimming at V came to 0 bases and at J to 5 bases, leaving 6 bases not matched to a gene. CDR3 size: 16 residues. Germline loops: CDR1 LNHNV, CDR2 YYDKDF (reference sequence).

CDR3 DNA sequence: TGTGCCAGCAGCGCCTCAGTTTCCACTGAAGCTTTCTTT. This codes for CASSASVSTEAFF. This rearrangement joins TRBV6-5 to TRBJ1-1; D gene uncertain. The germline CDR1 and CDR2 sequences are MNHEY and SVGAGI. CDR3 length: 13 residues. V was cut by 6 bases and J by 4 bases, with 12 bases left in between.